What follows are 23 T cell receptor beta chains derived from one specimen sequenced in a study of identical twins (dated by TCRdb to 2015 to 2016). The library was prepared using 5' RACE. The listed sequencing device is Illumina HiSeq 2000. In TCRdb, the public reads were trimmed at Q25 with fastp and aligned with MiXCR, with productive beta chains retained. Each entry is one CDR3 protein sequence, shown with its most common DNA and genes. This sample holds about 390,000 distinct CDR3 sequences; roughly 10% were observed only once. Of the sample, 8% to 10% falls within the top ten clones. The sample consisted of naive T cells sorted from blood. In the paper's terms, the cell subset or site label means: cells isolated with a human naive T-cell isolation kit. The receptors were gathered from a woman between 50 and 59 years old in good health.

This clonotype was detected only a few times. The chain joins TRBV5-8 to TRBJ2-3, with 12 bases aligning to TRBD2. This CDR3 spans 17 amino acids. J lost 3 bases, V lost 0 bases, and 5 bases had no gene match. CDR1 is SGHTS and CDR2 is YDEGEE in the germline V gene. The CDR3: CASSLARLAGVTDTQYF. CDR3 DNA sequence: TGTGCCAGCAGCTTGGCAAGACTAGCGGGAGTAACAGATACGCAGTATTTT.

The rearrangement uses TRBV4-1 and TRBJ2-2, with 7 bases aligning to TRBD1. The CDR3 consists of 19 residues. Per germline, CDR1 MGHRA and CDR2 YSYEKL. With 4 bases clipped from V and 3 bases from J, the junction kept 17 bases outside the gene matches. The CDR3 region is CASSLKVGIRQGDTGELFF. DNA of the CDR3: TGCGCCAGCAGCCTCAAAGTGGGGATCCGACAGGGTGACACCGGGGAGCTGTTTTTT.

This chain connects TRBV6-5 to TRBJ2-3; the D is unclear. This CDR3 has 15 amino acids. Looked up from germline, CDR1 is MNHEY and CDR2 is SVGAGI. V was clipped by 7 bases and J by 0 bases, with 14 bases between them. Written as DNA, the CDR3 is TGTGCCAGCACCTTAGGAGTAGCTAGCACAGATACGCAGTATTTT. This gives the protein CASTLGVASTDTQYF.

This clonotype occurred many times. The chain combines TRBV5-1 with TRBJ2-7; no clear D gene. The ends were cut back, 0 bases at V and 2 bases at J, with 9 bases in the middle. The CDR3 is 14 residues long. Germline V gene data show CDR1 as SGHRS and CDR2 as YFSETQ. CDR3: CASSLEMSAYEQYF. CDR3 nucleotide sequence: TGCGCCAGCAGCTTGGAGATGTCCGCCTACGAGCAGTACTTC.

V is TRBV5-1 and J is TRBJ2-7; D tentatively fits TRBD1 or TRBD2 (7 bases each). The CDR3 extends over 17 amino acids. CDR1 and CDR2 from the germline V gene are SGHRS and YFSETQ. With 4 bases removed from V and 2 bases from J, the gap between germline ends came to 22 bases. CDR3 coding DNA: TGCGCCAGCAGCCCGGGGGGCTTCCCGGACAGGACCTACGAGCAGTACTTC. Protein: CASSPGGFPDRTYEQYF.

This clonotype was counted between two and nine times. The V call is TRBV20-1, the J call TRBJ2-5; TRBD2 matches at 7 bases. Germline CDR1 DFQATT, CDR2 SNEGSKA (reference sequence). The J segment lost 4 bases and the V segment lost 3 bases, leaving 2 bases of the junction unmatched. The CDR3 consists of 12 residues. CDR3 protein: CSARVAGETQYF. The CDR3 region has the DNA TGCAGTGCTAGGGTAGCGGGAGAGACCCAGTACTTC.

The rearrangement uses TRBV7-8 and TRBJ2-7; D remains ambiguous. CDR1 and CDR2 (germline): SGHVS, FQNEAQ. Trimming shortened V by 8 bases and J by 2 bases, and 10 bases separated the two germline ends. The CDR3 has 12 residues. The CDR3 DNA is TGTGCCAGCTCCTTAAGAGCCTACGAGCAGTACTTC. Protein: CASSLRAYEQYF.

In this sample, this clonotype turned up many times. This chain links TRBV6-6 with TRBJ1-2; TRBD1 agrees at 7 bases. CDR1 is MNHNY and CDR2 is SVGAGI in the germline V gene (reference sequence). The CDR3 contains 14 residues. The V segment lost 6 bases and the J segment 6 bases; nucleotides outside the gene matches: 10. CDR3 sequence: CASSPTGQGDGYTF. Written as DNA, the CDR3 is TGTGCCAGCAGCCCCACAGGGCAGGGGGATGGCTACACCTTC.

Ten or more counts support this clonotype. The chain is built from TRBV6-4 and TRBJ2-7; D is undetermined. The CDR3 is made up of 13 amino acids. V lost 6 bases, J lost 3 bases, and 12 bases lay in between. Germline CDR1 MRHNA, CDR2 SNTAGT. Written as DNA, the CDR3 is TGTGCCAGCAGAGGCCAGAAGGACTACGAGCAGTACTTC. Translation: CASRGQKDYEQYF.

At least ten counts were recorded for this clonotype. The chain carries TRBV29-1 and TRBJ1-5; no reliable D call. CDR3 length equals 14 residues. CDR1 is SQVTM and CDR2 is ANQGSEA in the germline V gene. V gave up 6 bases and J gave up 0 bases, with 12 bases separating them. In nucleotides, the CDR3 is TGCAGCGTATCAGGTTCAGTTAGCAATCAGCCCCAGCATTTT. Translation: CSVSGSVSNQPQHF.

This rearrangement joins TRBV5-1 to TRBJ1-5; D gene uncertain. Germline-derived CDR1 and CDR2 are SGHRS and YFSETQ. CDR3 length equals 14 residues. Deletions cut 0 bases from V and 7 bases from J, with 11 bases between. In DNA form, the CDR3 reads TGCGCCAGCAGCTTGGACATCGCAGGCCAGCCCCAGCATTTT. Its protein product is CASSLDIAGQPQHF. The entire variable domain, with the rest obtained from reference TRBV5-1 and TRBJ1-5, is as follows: KAGVTQTPRYLIKTRGQQVTLSCSPISGHRSVSWYQQTPGQGLQFLFEYFSETQRNKGNFPGRFSGRQFSNSRSEMNVSTLELGDSALYLCASSLDIAGQPQHFGDGTRLSIL.

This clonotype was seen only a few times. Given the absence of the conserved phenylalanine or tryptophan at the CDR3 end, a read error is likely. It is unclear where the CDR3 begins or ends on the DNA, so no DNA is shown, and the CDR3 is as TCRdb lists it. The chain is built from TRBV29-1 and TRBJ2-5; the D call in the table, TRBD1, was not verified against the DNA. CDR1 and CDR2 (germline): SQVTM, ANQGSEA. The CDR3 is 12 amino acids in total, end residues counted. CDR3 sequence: CSVGCPQQPDRG.

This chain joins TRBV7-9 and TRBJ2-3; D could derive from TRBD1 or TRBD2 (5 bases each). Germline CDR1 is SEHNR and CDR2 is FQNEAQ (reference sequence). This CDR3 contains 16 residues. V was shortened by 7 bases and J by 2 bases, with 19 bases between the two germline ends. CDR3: CASIRRRAGNTDTQYF. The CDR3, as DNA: TGTGCCAGCATCCGAAGGCGGGCAGGGAACACAGATACGCAGTATTTT. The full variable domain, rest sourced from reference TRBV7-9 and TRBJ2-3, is DTGVSQNPRHKITKRGQNVTFRCDPISEHNRLYWYRQTLGQGPEFLTYFQNEAQLEKSRLLSDRFSAERPKGSFSTLEIQRTEQGDSAMYLCASIRRRAGNTDTQYFGPGTRLTVL.

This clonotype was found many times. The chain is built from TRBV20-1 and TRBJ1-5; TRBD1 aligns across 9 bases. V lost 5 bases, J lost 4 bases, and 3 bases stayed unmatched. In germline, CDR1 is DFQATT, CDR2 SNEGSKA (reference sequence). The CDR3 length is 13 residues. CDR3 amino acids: CSALGQGNQPQHF. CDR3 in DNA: TGCAGTGCTCTTGGACAGGGGAATCAGCCCCAGCATTTT.

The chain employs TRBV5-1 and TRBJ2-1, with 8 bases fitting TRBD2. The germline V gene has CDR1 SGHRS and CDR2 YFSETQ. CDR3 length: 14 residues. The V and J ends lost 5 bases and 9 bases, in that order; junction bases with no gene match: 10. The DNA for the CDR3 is TGCGCCAGCAGGGAAGCGGGAGCGGAAGGTGAGCAGTTCTTC. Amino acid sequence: CASREAGAEGEQFF.

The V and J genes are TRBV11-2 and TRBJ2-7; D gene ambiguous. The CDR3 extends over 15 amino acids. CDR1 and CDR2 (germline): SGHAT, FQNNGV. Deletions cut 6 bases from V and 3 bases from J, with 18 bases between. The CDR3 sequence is CASSRAAQRIYEQYF. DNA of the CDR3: TGTGCCAGCAGTAGGGCGGCCCAGAGAATCTACGAGCAGTACTTC.

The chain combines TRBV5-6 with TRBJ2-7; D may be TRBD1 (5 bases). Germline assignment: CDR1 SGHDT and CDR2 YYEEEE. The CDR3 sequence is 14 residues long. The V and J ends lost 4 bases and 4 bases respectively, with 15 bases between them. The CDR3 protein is CASSLGQRIYEQYF. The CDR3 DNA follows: TGTGCCAGCAGCCTGGGGCAGAGGATTTACGAGCAGTACTTC.

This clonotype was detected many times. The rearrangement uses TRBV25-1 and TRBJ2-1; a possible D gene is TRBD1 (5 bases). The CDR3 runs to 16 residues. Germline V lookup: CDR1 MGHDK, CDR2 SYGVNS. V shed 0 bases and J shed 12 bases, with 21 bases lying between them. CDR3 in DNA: TGTGCCAGCAGTGAATATATCACAGGTCCGGGTGGGCCGCAGTTCTTC. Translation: CASSEYITGPGGPQFF. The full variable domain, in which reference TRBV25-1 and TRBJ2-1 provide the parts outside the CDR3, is EADIYQTPRYLVIGTGKKITLECSQTMGHDKMYWYQQDPGMELHLIHYSYGVNSTEKGDLSSESTVSRIRTEHFPLTLESARPSHTSQYLCASSEYITGPGGPQFFGPGTRLTVL.

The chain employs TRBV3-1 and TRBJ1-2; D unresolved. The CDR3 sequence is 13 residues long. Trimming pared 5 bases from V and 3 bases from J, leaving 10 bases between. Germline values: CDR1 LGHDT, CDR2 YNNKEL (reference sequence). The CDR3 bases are TGTGCCAGCAGCGAGGAGTTGGACTATGGCTACACCTTC. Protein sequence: CASSEELDYGYTF. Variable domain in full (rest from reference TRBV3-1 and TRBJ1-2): DTAVSQTPKYLVTQMGNDKSIKCEQNLGHDTMYWYKQDSKKFLKIMFSYNNKELIINETVPNRFSPKSPDKAHLNLHINSLELGDSAVYFCASSEELDYGYTFGSGTRLTVV.

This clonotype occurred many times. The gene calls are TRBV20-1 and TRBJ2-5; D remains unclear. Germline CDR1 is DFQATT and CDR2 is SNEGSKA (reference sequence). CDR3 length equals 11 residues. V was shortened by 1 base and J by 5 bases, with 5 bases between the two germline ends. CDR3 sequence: CSARGAETQYF. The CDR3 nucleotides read TGCAGTGCTAGAGGGGCGGAGACCCAGTACTTC.

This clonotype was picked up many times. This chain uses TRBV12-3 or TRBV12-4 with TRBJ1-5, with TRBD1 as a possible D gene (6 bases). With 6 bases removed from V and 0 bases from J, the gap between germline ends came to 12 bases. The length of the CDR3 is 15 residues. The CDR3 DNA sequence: TGTGCCAGCAGAAGGACAGAAGCTAGCAATCAGCCCCAGCATTTT. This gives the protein CASRRTEASNQPQHF.

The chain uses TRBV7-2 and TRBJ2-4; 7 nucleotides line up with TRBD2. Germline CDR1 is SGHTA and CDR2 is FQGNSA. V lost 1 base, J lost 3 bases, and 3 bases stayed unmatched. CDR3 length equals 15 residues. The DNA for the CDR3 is TGTGCCAGCAGCTTAGAGGCTAGCGGCAAAAACATTCAGTACTTC. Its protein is CASSLEASGKNIQYF. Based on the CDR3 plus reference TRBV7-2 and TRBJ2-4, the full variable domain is GAGVSQSPSNKVTEKGKDVELRCDPISGHTALYWYRQSLGQGLEFLIYFQGNSAPDKSGLPSDRFSAERTGGSVSTLTIQRTQQEDSAVYLCASSLEASGKNIQYFGAGTRLSVL.

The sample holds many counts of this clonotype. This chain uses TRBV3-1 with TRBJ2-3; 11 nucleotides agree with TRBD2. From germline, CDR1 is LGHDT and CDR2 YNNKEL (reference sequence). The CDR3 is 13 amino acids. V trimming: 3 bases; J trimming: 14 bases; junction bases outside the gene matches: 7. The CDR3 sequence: CASSQRLAGNLYF. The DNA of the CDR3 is TGTGCCAGCAGCCAGAGACTAGCGGGAAATCTGTATTTT.